This TCR beta chain was sequenced for a study of T cells in Graves' hyperthyroidism and ophthalmopathy (dated by TCRdb to the late 2010s). A note on the overall study: Peripheral blood was sampled at the time of initial diagnosis, prior to any treatment. TCR Vbeta CDR3 sequencing of 120 to 150 peripheral blood samples (under 45 ophthalmopathy, over 70 hyperthyroidism and approximately 17 progressor patients) is reported in the paper. Prospective prediction of ophthalmopathy was tested in an independent validation cohort consisting of fewer than 20 hyperthyroidism patients and 15 to 17 patients who later progressed to ophthalmopathy. The approximately 98 discovery patients were randomly divided into training and test sets at a 7:3 ratio. Once sampling was done, hyperthyroidism patients were given methimazole at a starting dose of 30 mg daily, whereas ophthalmopathy patients were given high-dose intravenous methylprednisolone. To identify TCR V-J signatures that set the groups apart, the researchers used a discovery cohort of about a hundred patients, made up of about 44 with Graves' ophthalmopathy and 57 with stable Graves' hyperthyroidism. In six Graves' hyperthyroidism patients, the study also compared T-cell repertoires from thyroid tissue with T-cell repertoires from blood.

Trimmed from V: 6 bases; trimmed from J: 9 bases; junction bases lacking a gene match: 14. Including cysteine and phenylalanine, the CDR3 has 15 amino acids. Left in the record is the CDR3 DNA by itself, 45 bases read in frame from the first base. The germline V gene (reference sequence) yields DFQATT for CDR1 and SNEGSKA for CDR2. TCR beta CDR3 regions were amplified from RNA transcripts. For the first round of RT-PCR on the TCR CDR3, the HTBI primer set was used together with the Qiagen OneStep RT-PCR kit. The libraries were constructed in a second round of multiplex PCR and then size-selected and purified. The libraries were sequenced on an Illumina HiSeq2000 using paired-end 100 bp reads. Per the source publication's procedure: Raw data were processed with SOAPnuke, discarding reads with adapters, uncalled bases, mean Phred below 15, or no exact constant-primer or identifier match. COPE v1.2.5 was used to merge the high-quality paired reads, and each unique nucleotide sequence was defined as a clonotype. Clonotypes were aligned to IMGT TRBV, TRBD and TRBJ reference segments using MiTCR v1.1. Only V-J combinations with frequency above 0.0001, covering about 99% of repertoires, were analysed. The TCS score was defined as F50 (clonal expansion) divided by E x V (chaos), with BLOSUM62-based TCRdist calculated between CDR3 peptides within each V-J. Welch's t-statistics and random forest reduced fewer than 600 V-J features to roughly 13, which were used in a naive Bayes classifier (R e1071). The raw public data were reprocessed by TCRdb itself: fastp quality trimming at Q25, MiXCR clonotype calling, in-frame beta chains only. Every entry covers one CDR3 protein and lists the most common genes and DNA from its rows. For this entry, the V and J calls and clone size follow TCRdb and not the study's own pipeline. The sample records around 300,000 distinct CDR3 sequences, about an eighth of which are singletons. The ten largest clones represent more than 7.5% of the sample.

Beyond this particular receptor, the publication reports: In cross-validation, a model built on a 13 V-J signature told ophthalmopathy apart from stable hyperthyroidism with approximately 90% sensitivity and roughly 81% specificity, and in testing the same model reached 80%/75%. Blood samples also contained most of the expanded thyroid clonotypes (frequency above 0.001), which suggests that blood repertoires may reflect thyroid immune responses. During validation, the model predicted progression to ophthalmopathy a median of around 7 months ahead of onset, with 70.59% sensitivity and 72% to 85% specificity. No statistical method was used to fix the sample size in advance, and group allocation was not hidden from the investigators.

Hyperthyroidism patients were newly diagnosed, had a disease duration of under 2 months, and were aged 18 to 65 years. Any patient with an uncontrolled infection, another autoimmune disease, pregnancy or lactation was excluded. Diagnoses relied on clinical symptoms, serum thyroxine and TRAb, thyroid ultrasound and orbital computed tomography. Blood from progressor patients was drawn when they were first diagnosed with hyperthyroidism, before any ophthalmopathy symptoms appeared. PBMCs were separated from 10 ml of fresh peripheral blood using Ficoll-Paque density gradient centrifugation. Progressor patients were defined as those initially diagnosed with Graves' hyperthyroidism in whom ophthalmopathy developed during follow-up. Trizol reagent was used to extract total RNA, and RNA quality was then checked on an Agilent 2100 Bioanalyzer. This clonotype was detected ten times or more. Its antigen has not been determined. Per-nucleotide qualities are absent, and no much larger clonotype sits a single base away.

The chain uses TRBV20-1 and TRBJ2-1; 10 bases in the middle match TRBD1. Sequences were obtained from blood. The sequence was collected from a woman aged 25 to 39 with Graves' hyperthyroidism that later progressed to Graves' ophthalmopathy. The DNA sequence follows: TGCAGTGCAATGGCACCGGGACAGGGGTACGGTGAGCAGTTCTTC. This yields the protein CSAMAPGQGYGEQFF.